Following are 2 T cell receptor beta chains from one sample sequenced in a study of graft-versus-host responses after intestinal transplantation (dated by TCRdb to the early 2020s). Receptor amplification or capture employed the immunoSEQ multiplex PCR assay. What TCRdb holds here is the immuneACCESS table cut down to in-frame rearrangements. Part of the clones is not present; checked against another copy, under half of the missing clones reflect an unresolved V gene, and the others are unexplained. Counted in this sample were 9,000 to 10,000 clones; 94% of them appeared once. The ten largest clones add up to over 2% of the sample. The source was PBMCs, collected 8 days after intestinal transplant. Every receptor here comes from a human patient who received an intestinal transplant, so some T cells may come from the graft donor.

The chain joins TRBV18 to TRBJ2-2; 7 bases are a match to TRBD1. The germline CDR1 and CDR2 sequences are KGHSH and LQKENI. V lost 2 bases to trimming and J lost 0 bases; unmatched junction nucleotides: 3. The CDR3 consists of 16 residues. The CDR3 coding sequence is TGTGCCAGCTCACCATACCAGGGGGCGAACACCGGGGAGCTGTTTTTT. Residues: CASSPYQGANTGELFF.

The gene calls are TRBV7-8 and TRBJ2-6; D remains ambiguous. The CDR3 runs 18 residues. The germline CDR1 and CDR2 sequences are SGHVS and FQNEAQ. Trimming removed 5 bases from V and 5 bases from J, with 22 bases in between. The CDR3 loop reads CASSRHRYPQSRANVLTF. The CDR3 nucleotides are TGTGCCAGCAGCCGCCACCGTTACCCACAAAGTCGGGCCAACGTCCTGACTTTC.